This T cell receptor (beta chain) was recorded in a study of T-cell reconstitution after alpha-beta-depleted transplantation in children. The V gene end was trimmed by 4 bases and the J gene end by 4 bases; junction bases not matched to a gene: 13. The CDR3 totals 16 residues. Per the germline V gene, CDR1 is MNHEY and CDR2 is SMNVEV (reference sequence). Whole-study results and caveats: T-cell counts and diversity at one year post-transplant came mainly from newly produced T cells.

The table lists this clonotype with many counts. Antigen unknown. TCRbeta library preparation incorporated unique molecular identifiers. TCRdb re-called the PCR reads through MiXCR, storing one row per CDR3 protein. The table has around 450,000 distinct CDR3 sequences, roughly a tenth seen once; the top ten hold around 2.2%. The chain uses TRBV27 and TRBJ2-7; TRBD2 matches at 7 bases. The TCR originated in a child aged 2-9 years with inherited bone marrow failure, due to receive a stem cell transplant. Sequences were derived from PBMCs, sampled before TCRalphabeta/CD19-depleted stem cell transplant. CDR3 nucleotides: TGTGCCAGCAGTTCCTCTAGCGGAGAATTACAATACGAGCAGTACTTC. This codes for CASSSSSGELQYEQYF.